Below, one T cell receptor beta chain is given with its context. There is no known antigen for this receptor. Base qualities are not at hand, and no much larger clone is one base apart. TCR beta CDR3 regions were amplified from RNA transcripts for repertoire sequencing. The first round was an RT-PCR using HTBI primers with the Qiagen OneStep RT-PCR kit, and this first round was followed by a second-round multiplex PCR, then size selection and purification. Libraries were sequenced paired-end with 100 bp reads on an Illumina HiSeq2000. As for how the authors treated the data: Reads were processed with SOAPnuke, discarding reads with adapters, uncalled bases, mean Phred below 15, or no exact constant-primer or identifier match. COPE v1.2.5 was used to merge high-quality paired reads. Each unique nucleotide sequence was defined as a clonotype, and clonotypes were aligned to IMGT TRB V, D and J references with MiTCR v1.1. The analysis was limited to V-J combinations with a frequency above 0.0001, which together covered just over 98% of the repertoires. For each V-J combination, a TCR clonal expansion and chaos score was defined as F50 clonal expansion divided by the chaos observed in the TCRdist matrix. Welch's t-statistics and random forest were used to narrow the features down to 13 V-J combinations, which were then fed into a naive Bayes classifier. The Morisita-Horn index was used to measure how similar the thyroid and blood repertoires were. In-frame beta chains were kept once TCRdb had trimmed the public reads at Q25 with fastp and called clones with MiXCR. Duplicate CDR3 protein sequences are folded into a single record with the most common DNA and genes. The V and J calls shown here were made by TCRdb, not taken from the authors' results. In this sample the table shows over a million distinct CDR3 sequences, around a third of which occur a single time. The biggest ten clones account for 11% of the sample.

The germline V gene (reference sequence) sets CDR1 to SEHNR and CDR2 to FQNEAQ. The CDR3 numbers 16 residues from cysteine through phenylalanine. The sequence is cut down to CDR3 DNA, 48 bases in frame from base 1. V drops 1 base and J drops 5 bases, leaving 18 bases in between. This sample is part of a study of Graves' ophthalmopathy and Graves' hyperthyroidism (dated by TCRdb to between 2018 and 2020). In the study overall: Hyperthyroidism was defined as stable when no progression to ophthalmopathy occurred within 18 months of follow-up. In roughly 6 hyperthyroidism patients, the T-cell repertoires found in thyroid tissue were compared with those found in blood. To explore V-J signatures that distinguish ophthalmopathy from hyperthyroidism, a discovery set of 90 to 100 patients was enrolled, made up of around 44 with ophthalmopathy and some 56 with stable hyperthyroidism. For independent validation, a separate cohort was made up of approximately 19 hyperthyroidism patients plus 17 patients who later progressed from hyperthyroidism to ophthalmopathy. Once sampling was done, hyperthyroidism patients were given methimazole at a starting dose of 30 mg daily, while ophthalmopathy patients were given high-dose intravenous methylprednisolone. The study used signatures of the TCR beta repertoire to tell Graves' ophthalmopathy apart from Graves' hyperthyroidism and to predict which patients would progress to ophthalmopathy. In total, approximately 140 blood samples were TCR-sequenced: 40 to 45 ophthalmopathy, about 75 hyperthyroidism and about 17 hyperthyroidism-to-ophthalmopathy patients.

Results and caveats for the whole study, not just this receptor: Sample size was not predetermined statistically, and investigators were not blinded to group allocation. In validation, the model predicted ophthalmopathy progression with about 71% sensitivity and roughly 72% specificity; roughly eleven predicted patients were CT-confirmed with GO in a median of about 6.1 months. In cross-validation, the 13-signature model distinguished ophthalmopathy from stable hyperthyroidism with 85% to 90% sensitivity and 81.08% specificity, and in the test set the corresponding values were approximately 80% and 68%. Most expanded thyroid clonotypes with frequency above 0.001 were also detected in blood, suggesting blood repertoires may reflect the thyroid immune response.

Hyperthyroidism patients were newly diagnosed, were aged 18 to 65 years, and had a disease duration under 2 months. Anyone with other autoimmune diseases, uncontrolled infections, pregnancy or lactation was excluded from the study. Clinical symptoms, serum thyroxine, TRAb, thyroid ultrasound and orbital computed tomography formed the basis of the diagnosis. Total RNA was extracted with Trizol reagent and quality-checked on an Agilent 2100 Bioanalyzer. What was sequenced was peripheral blood or thyroid tissue (not recorded which). This clonotype originated in an adult man with Graves' hyperthyroidism. Recombination joined TRBV7-9 with TRBJ2-7, and the D gene may be TRBD2, 6 bases matching. The DNA sequence is as follows: TGTGCCAGCAGCTTAGTAGTACGGCGGGGTGGTAACGAGCAGTACTTC. It encodes CASSLVVRRGGNEQYF. The full variable domain, completed from the reference TRBV7-9 and TRBJ2-7 proteins outside the CDR3, reads DTGVSQNPRHKITKRGQNVTFRCDPISEHNRLYWYRQTLGQGPEFLTYFQNEAQLEKSRLLSDRFSAERPKGSFSTLEIQRTEQGDSAMYLCASSLVVRRGGNEQYFGPGTRLTVT.